The rows below give T cell receptor beta chains drawn from one sample of a study of response to subunit inactivated influenza vaccine. TCRdb re-analysed the RT-PCR reads in MiXCR, keeping a single row per CDR3 protein. The profile covers 590,000 or so distinct CDR3 sequences, with 14% appearing a single time and roughly 7.6% taken by the ten largest. Specimen: PBMCs from blood, collected roughly 2 weeks before vaccination. The receptors were gathered from a man in his fifties or sixties who received an inactivated influenza vaccine. The CDR3 runs from the conserved cysteine through the conserved F or W. The D gene is left open where the match is weak. Only part of the rows carry a size: once, few, many, or a class if the clone is expanded.

cdr3_nt cdr3_aa clone_size j_call v_call d_call
TGTGCCAGCAGTCCAACCAGGGGACACACTGAAGCTTTCTTT CASSPTRGHTEAFF NA TRBJ1-1 TRBV12-3/TRBV12-4 NA
TGCAGCGTTGGGACCCATTCCTCCTACAATGAGCAGTTCTTC CSVGTHSSYNEQFF NA TRBJ2-1 TRBV29-1 NA
TGTGCCAGCAGTTCCGACAGAAGGAGCTCCTACAATGAGCAGTTCTTC CASSSDRRSSYNEQFF once TRBJ2-1 TRBV12-3/TRBV12-4 NA
TGCAGCGTTGGGGGCCCAGATACGCAGTATTTT CSVGGPDTQYF many TRBJ2-3 TRBV29-1 NA
TGTGCCAGCTCACCATTACAGCAAGAGACCCAGTACTTC CASSPLQQETQYF NA TRBJ2-5 TRBV18 NA
TGTGCCATCAATGGGGGTCAGGGGAAGAACACCGGGGAGCTGTTTTTT CAINGGQGKNTGELFF few TRBJ2-2 TRBV10-3 NA
TGTGCCATCAGTGAGTCGGGGGACAGTAATGAAAAACTGTTTTTT CAISESGDSNEKLFF few TRBJ1-4 TRBV10-3 TRBD1
TGCGCCAGCAGCCACCGACTAGCGGGGGGTATACAAGAGGCCCAGTACTTC CASSHRLAGGIQEAQYF NA TRBJ2-5 TRBV4-3 TRBD2
TGTGCCAGCACCTACGAATGGGAACGCGGCTCCTACGAGCAGTACTTC CASTYEWERGSYEQYF NA TRBJ2-7 TRBV6-2/TRBV6-3 NA
TGTGCCAGCAGCCATTGGACCGGGAACACCGGGGAGCTGTTTTTT CASSHWTGNTGELFF NA TRBJ2-2 TRBV21-1 NA
TGCAGCGTTAGGGACAGCGGGAGGGAGACCCAGTACTTC CSVRDSGRETQYF NA TRBJ2-5 TRBV29-1 TRBD2
TGTGCCAGCAGTTCCGGACAGTCACGGTCCTCTGGGGCCAACGTCCTGACTTTC CASSSGQSRSSGANVLTF many TRBJ2-6 TRBV6-2/TRBV6-3 NA
TGCGCCAGCAGCGACGGACAGGGGCTGAATCAGCCCCAGCATTTT CASSDGQGLNQPQHF many TRBJ1-5 TRBV10-2 TRBD1
TGTGCCACCCATTCACACAACACCGGGGAGCTGTTTTTT CATHSHNTGELFF many TRBJ2-2 TRBV10-3 NA
TGCGCCAGCAGCCCGCTGGACCAAGAGACCCAGTACTTC CASSPLDQETQYF NA TRBJ2-5 TRBV5-1 NA
TGTGCCAGCAGTTACCCTCGGAGCGGGAGGGCCCAGAGCTCCTACAATGAGCAGTTCTTC CASSYPRSGRAQSSYNEQFF NA TRBJ2-1 TRBV6-2/TRBV6-3 TRBD2
TGTGCCAGCAGCCAAGATCCACGTAGCGGACCCTACAATGAGCAGTTCTTC CASSQDPRSGPYNEQFF NA TRBJ2-1 TRBV14 NA
TGTGCCAGCAGCGGGGGACAAATGGAGTACGAGCAGTACTTC CASSGGQMEYEQYF NA TRBJ2-7 TRBV7-8 NA
TGTGCCAGCAGCCTATTGGGACAGGCAGAAAACATTCAGTACTTC CASSLLGQAENIQYF few TRBJ2-4 TRBV28 TRBD1
TGTGCCAGCAGCCAAGAGGGCCCTTCTGGCCAAGAGACCCAGTACTTC CASSQEGPSGQETQYF NA TRBJ2-5 TRBV4-2 NA
TGTGCCAGCAGTTTTAGGGGGGAAACAGATACGCAGTATTTT CASSFRGETDTQYF many TRBJ2-3 TRBV12-3/TRBV12-4 NA
TGCAGTGCTACATTAGCGGGGGGAGCCTACGAGCAGTACTTC CSATLAGGAYEQYF few TRBJ2-7 TRBV20-1 TRBD2
TGCAGCGTAGGGGATCCAGATACGCAGTATTTT CSVGDPDTQYF few TRBJ2-3 TRBV29-1 NA
TGCAGCGTTGAAGGACGGATAGCACGGGAGACCCAGTACTTC CSVEGRIARETQYF few TRBJ2-5 TRBV29-1 NA
TGTGCCAGCAGCTCAGGACTAGCGGGAGTTAACAAGTCCTACGAGCAGTACTTC CASSSGLAGVNKSYEQYF NA TRBJ2-7 TRBV11-1 TRBD2
TGTGCCACCACCCAGGGGGGACACACCGGGGAGCTGTTTTTT CATTQGGHTGELFF many TRBJ2-2 TRBV24-1 NA
TGTGCCAGCAGTTCAACTACAGGAAACTATGGCTACACCTTC CASSSTTGNYGYTF NA TRBJ1-2 TRBV28 NA
TGCAGTGCCCCTGGACATACACTTTACCAAGAGACCCAGTACTTC CSAPGHTLYQETQYF few TRBJ2-5 TRBV20-1 NA
TGTGCCAGCAGCAAGGACAGGGGGGGTTCTCAGCCCCAGCATTTT CASSKDRGGSQPQHF few TRBJ1-5 TRBV7-2 TRBD1